The present TCR beta chain was sequenced within a study of cytomegalovirus exposure and HLA in healthy donors listed by TCRdb under 2017. Looking at the study overall: According to an earlier analysis of around 600 of the donors, about 170 million T cells yielded 120 million or so unique TCR beta sequences and 276 Gb of sequence data. An early release that covered some 640 HLA-typed donors contained 250 to 350 gigabases of sequencing data and tens of millions of unique TCR sequences. The genetic ancestry cluster associated with self-reported Caucasian donors included 81% of the roughly 390 genotyped donors. The study aimed to test whether cataloging public T cell receptors could reveal signatures of past pathogen exposure. Using immunosequencing, the study profiled T cell repertoires from around 670 subjects and related those repertoires to cytomegalovirus serostatus. Along with the roughly 700-subject first cohort, a separate validation cohort of about 110 different subjects was used. To predict cytomegalovirus infection status, the study brought together high-throughput TCR immunosequencing, statistical association of individual TCRs with disease status, and machine learning. A later analysis re-analyzed previously published TCR beta repertoires from roughly 630 donors and added high-resolution HLA genotyping to study TCR occurrence patterns. In the later analysis, no new phenotypic data were used to find candidate immune exposures; instead, reliance was placed on TCR beta sequences and their occurrence across donors. To decide whether each TCR beta V gene segment behaved as functional or pseudogenic, an earlier analysis of some 570 of the donors relied on high-throughput TCR beta sequencing. Donor age, sex, ethnicity and CMV serostatus were compiled together with the repertoire data. A later genetic analysis took genome-wide SNP genotypes for about 60% of the roughly 670 donors and used that subset as a discovery cohort. Every repertoire in the discovery cohort had been generated on one and the same sequencing platform. HLA typing covered class I and class II loci at four-digit resolution. Typing coverage varied by locus: roughly 629-640 donors for A, B, C, DRB1 and DQB1; roughly 510 for DQA1; over 600 for DPA1; 400 to 480 for DPB1. Roughly 5 DR-DQ haplotypes were handled as single units for association and clustering because linkage in the cohort was strong. Across about 370 genotyped donors of the cohort, an average of about 200,000 unique TCR beta nucleotide sequences per donor were sequenced, and approximately 17% of those sequences were non-productive. Overall results and qualifications from the work: In a later analysis, HLA-associated TCR beta chains were found to be more clonally expanded and to have lower generation probabilities than equally common non-associated chains. A cluster of highly shared sequence variants was judged likely to represent a technical artifact of the sequencing pipeline. HLA typing was unavailable for some donors at each locus, so association tests used only the typed subset. Cytomegalovirus status was reported to be diagnosed by the classifier with high specificity and sensitivity in both the original and validation cohorts. Linkage disequilibrium might explain the correlated functional status among segregating V segments, but an unknown experimental factor could not be ruled out. Because the 87-base-pair reads could not distinguish some IMGT-functional V segments, including TRBV6-2 and TRBV6-3, those segments were excluded. According to a later analysis, most CMV-associated TCR beta chains appeared to be HLA-restricted, and the HLA associations seemed to be driven largely by CMV exposure. Across donors, most TCR sequences were observed very rarely, whereas some public TCRs were present in many individuals. A later analysis found that TCR association rates varied across HLA loci, with DRB1 alleles showing the most associated TCRs and HLA-C alleles the fewest. In a later analysis, several top co-occurrence clusters were reported to appear linked to parvovirus B19, influenza, CMV and Epstein-Barr virus. Broadly in line with IMGT annotations, most TCR beta V segments showed up in productive rearrangements about 87% or about 30% of the time in an earlier analysis of 450 to 600 of the donors. The cohort was sequenced for TCR beta chains only, and without alpha or paired-chain data the features that could be detected were limited. It was suggested by the authors that the approach could potentially be generalized to other disease states and immunological phenotypes. A total of 150 or so TCR beta chains were listed by the study as associated with cytomegalovirus. V-gene and J-gene trimming of TCR beta chains was associated with a missense DCLRE1C variant in a later genetic analysis, and the association was replicated in an independent cohort. A further reported finding was that TCR beta sequences accurately predicted the HLA-A and HLA-B alleles for most subjects in the first cohort. The only immune exposure information available for the cohort was CMV serostatus. In vitro tests confirmed that three of the cytomegalovirus-associated TCR beta chains recognize cytomegalovirus antigens. Specific HLA alleles were associated with 15,000 to 20,000 TCR beta sequences at a false discovery rate of 0.05 in a later analysis. Because counts were too low, about 18 rarely observed V segments, including chromosome 9 orphons, were left out of the earlier analysis of approximately 580 of the donors. Presence/absence analyses assumed roughly uniform sequencing depth across donors, an assumption that may not hold. According to a later genetic analysis, donors in an Asian-associated ancestry cluster had fewer N-insertions in productive TCRs than the approximately 650-donor mean. When HLA alleles, especially DR and DQ, strongly co-occurred, attributing TCR associations to individual alleles was difficult.

V sheds 0 bases and J sheds 7 bases, leaving 14 bases between their ends. Its CDR3 holds 15 amino acids, cysteine through phenylalanine. Just the 45-base CDR3 DNA is kept, in frame starting at base 1. As encoded in the germline V gene, CDR1 is LGHNA while CDR2 is YSLEER. The cohort was made up of 500 to 800 healthy bone marrow donors. All cohort members were sampled while nominally healthy, although unrecorded immune exposures were likely present. The donor tested CMV seronegative, placing the donor among the approximately 360 seronegative members of the cohort. Each donor provided a peripheral blood sample, and peripheral blood mononuclear cells were used for TCR beta sequencing. Genomic DNA extraction from the blood cell samples was performed with the Qiagen DNeasy Blood Extraction Kit. Worth noting for this clone: What this receptor recognizes is not known. No clone much larger than this one lies a single base away; base qualities are absent.

Receptors were amplified or captured by the immunoSEQ multiplex PCR assay. The multiplex PCR relied on a mix of 60 forward primers for TCR Vbeta segments and 13 reverse primers for TCR Jbeta segments. The CDR3 region of rearranged TCR beta genes was amplified from genomic DNA by a multiplex PCR assay. The Illumina HiSeq System was used to sequence the amplified TCR beta libraries as 87-base-pair reads. From the authors' description of their analysis: Across the 600 to 700 repertoires, a later analysis counted 78 million or so unique TCR beta chains, some 11 million of which were shared by at least two donors. A nearest-neighbor algorithm error-corrected the raw reads and collapsed the reads into unique sequences, merging closely related sequences to remove PCR and sequencing errors. To assign V, D and J gene segments, CDR3 sequences were aligned to IMGT reference sequences. For a sequence to be retained, at least a six-nucleotide match to both a V gene segment and a J gene segment was required. A rearrangement counted as productive if the CDR3 had no stop codons and remained in frame with V and J, and every other rearrangement counted as non-productive. CDR3 was defined by IMGT convention, running from the second conserved V-encoded cysteine to the conserved J-encoded phenylalanine. Sequences without an unambiguous match to a single V gene segment were excluded from the earlier analysis of about 600 of the donors. An earlier analysis of 450 to 650 of the donors called V segments functional above 56.7% productive rearrangements and segregating when the between-donor standard deviation exceeded 5%. To diagnose cytomegalovirus status from the catalog of TCR beta chain sequences, a statistical classification framework was built. A later analysis assigned V and J genes by comparing TCR nucleotide sequences with IMGT/GENE-DB human TR gene sequences. Using the TCRdist pipeline, a later analysis assigned CDR3 sequences along with most-parsimonious VDJ recombination scenarios. In a later analysis, every TCR beta chain was defined by the combination of its CDR3 amino acid sequence and its V-gene family, and reads without a unique V-gene family were dropped. A later analysis removed several hundred highly shared, low-generation-probability nucleotide sequences to deal with suspected cross-contamination and a sequencing artifact. In a later analysis, a clonal expansion index for each public chain was calculated from normalized within-repertoire ranks of inferred template counts. Generation probabilities in a later analysis came from a VDJ recombination model fitted to out-of-frame rearrangements, and those results were checked against IGoR. In a later analysis, hypergeometric tests were used to score TCR-TCR, TCR-HLA and TCR-CMV co-occurrence, with a repertoire-size bias correction applied to TCR pairs. In a later analysis, false discovery rates were estimated by permuting HLA or CMV assignments 20 times. In a later analysis, co-occurring TCRs were grouped using DBSCAN, with TCRdist sequence similarity added in when clustering inside HLA-allele-positive subsets. Repertoires with fewer than 30,000 or more than 120,000 public chains, plus five repertoires with anomalous nucleotide sharing, were excluded from co-occurrence clustering. Entries here come from immuneACCESS through TCRdb and include only in-frame sequences with V and J called. Some clones fail to appear in such tables; in the studies checked, an unresolved V gene covers under half of the shortfall, and the cause of the remainder is unknown. The DNA gave D and trimming, while V, J and clone size come from that table. In all, the sample holds fewer than 100,000 clones, and about 78% of those were seen once. The ten largest account for 0.85% to 1.3% of the sample.

The sequence joins TRBV4-3 to TRBJ2-3, with no confidently assigned D gene. Sequenced sample: PBMCs. This clonotype was obtained from a male donor in good health and CMV-seronegative. Here is the DNA: TGCGCCAGCAGCCAAGACAGGTTAGAGATGAATACGCAGTATTTT. Translated, it reads CASSQDRLEMNTQYF.